The rows below give T cell receptor beta chains drawn from one sample of a study of blood T cell repertoires in COVID-19. The protocol was immunoSEQ multiplex PCR, while the TCRdb copy is restricted to in-frame clones and leaves out a portion. The profile shows 150,000 to 200,000 clones, around 80% of them singletons. Sequencing was carried out using peripheral blood. All receptors derive from a man aged 60 to 69 with acute or convalescent COVID-19. CDR3s include the opening cysteine and the closing phenylalanine or tryptophan. Fields, in order: D gene, V gene, clone size, J gene, CDR3 protein, CDR3 DNA. D genes are given only for firm matches. Expanded clones get a size class; other rows say once, few or many, or leave the size out.

D: NA
V: TRBV10-3
size: NA
J: TRBJ1-4
CDR3: CAISERGQGLRGEKLFF
DNA: TGTGCCATCAGTGAAAGGGGCCAGGGTCTAAGGGGTGAAAAACTGTTTTTT

D: NA
V: TRBV19
size: NA
J: TRBJ1-5
CDR3: CASSIVANQPQHF
DNA: TGTGCCAGTAGTATAGTCGCGAATCAGCCCCAGCATTTT

D: TRBD1
V: TRBV5-1
size: NA
J: TRBJ1-6
CDR3: CASSITGTEISPLHF
DNA: TGCGCCAGCAGCATAACCGGGACAGAAATTTCACCCCTCCACTTT

D: NA
V: TRBV9
size: NA
J: TRBJ1-4
CDR3: CASSPPGLGNEKLFF
DNA: TGTGCCAGCAGCCCCCCAGGGCTGGGTAATGAAAAACTGTTTTTT

D: NA
V: TRBV14
size: few
J: TRBJ1-3
CDR3: CASSKTGVSGNTIYF
DNA: TGTGCCAGCAGCAAGACCGGGGTTTCTGGAAACACCATATATTTT

D: NA
V: TRBV28
size: NA
J: TRBJ1-1
CDR3: CASSFFLRAPGHNTEAFF
DNA: TGTGCCAGCAGTTTTTTCCTACGGGCCCCGGGACACAACACTGAAGCTTTCTTT

D: NA
V: TRBV11-2
size: NA
J: TRBJ1-1
CDR3: CASSLPPRAGTEAFF
DNA: TGTGCCAGCAGCTTACCCCCTCGTGCAGGGACTGAAGCTTTCTTT

D: TRBD1
V: TRBV7-2
size: NA
J: TRBJ1-5
CDR3: CASSLKGGGNQPQHF
DNA: TGTGCCAGCAGCTTAAAAGGGGGCGGCAATCAGCCCCAGCATTTT

D: NA
V: TRBV5-1
size: NA
J: TRBJ2-2
CDR3: CASSLERVGELFF
DNA: TGCGCCAGCAGCTTGGAGCGGGTGGGGGAGCTGTTTTTT

D: NA
V: TRBV5-1
size: NA
J: TRBJ1-1
CDR3: CASTSRGTNTEAFF
DNA: TGCGCCAGCACTAGCAGGGGAACGAACACTGAAGCTTTCTTT

D: TRBD2
V: TRBV9
size: few
J: TRBJ2-1
CDR3: CASSVGGVGAGGNEQFF
DNA: TGTGCCAGCAGCGTAGGAGGGGTCGGTGCGGGAGGGAATGAGCAGTTCTTC

D: NA
V: TRBV9
size: NA
J: TRBJ1-4
CDR3: CASSVSPGTTSGKLFF
DNA: TGTGCCAGCAGCGTATCTCCGGGGACTACCTCCGGGAAACTGTTTTTT

D: NA
V: TRBV4-1
size: few
J: TRBJ1-5
CDR3: CASSQGRARRANQPQHF
DNA: TGCGCCAGCAGCCAAGGAAGGGCACGGAGGGCGAATCAGCCCCAGCATTTT

D: NA
V: TRBV6-5
size: NA
J: TRBJ2-7
CDR3: CASRRTLSSYEQYF
DNA: TGTGCCAGCAGGAGGACACTGAGCTCCTACGAGCAGTACTTC

D: TRBD1
V: TRBV7-2
size: NA
J: TRBJ2-7
CDR3: CASSPANRGSYEQYF
DNA: TGTGCCAGCAGCCCAGCCAACAGGGGCTCCTACGAGCAGTACTTC

D: NA
V: TRBV19
size: NA
J: TRBJ1-5
CDR3: CASTLTGQLLNQPQHF
DNA: TGTGCCAGTACCCTGACCGGACAGCTCCTTAATCAGCCCCAGCATTTT

D: NA
V: TRBV7-3
size: once
J: TRBJ2-3
CDR3: CASSPLGRTDTQYF
DNA: TGTGCCAGCAGCCCTTTGGGCCGCACAGATACGCAGTATTTT

D: TRBD1
V: TRBV5-1
size: NA
J: TRBJ1-1
CDR3: CASSLGTGGFGTEAFF
DNA: TGCGCCAGCAGCTTGGGGACAGGGGGATTCGGCACTGAAGCTTTCTTT

D: NA
V: TRBV5-1
size: NA
J: TRBJ1-2
CDR3: CASSLAVGRDGYTF
DNA: TGCGCCAGCAGCCTCGCCGTAGGGAGAGATGGCTACACCTTC

D: TRBD1
V: TRBV2
size: NA
J: TRBJ1-2
CDR3: CASRGTGENYGYTF
DNA: TGTGCCAGCAGAGGGACAGGGGAGAACTATGGCTACACCTTC

D: TRBD1
V: TRBV4-2
size: NA
J: TRBJ2-1
CDR3: CASSLGQGNEQFF
DNA: TGTGCCAGCAGCCTCGGACAGGGCAATGAGCAGTTCTTC

D: NA
V: TRBV6-5
size: NA
J: TRBJ2-7
CDR3: CASSLEERSYEQYF
DNA: TGTGCCAGCAGCTTAGAGGAGAGATCCTACGAGCAGTACTTC

D: NA
V: TRBV7-3
size: NA
J: TRBJ2-1
CDR3: CASRAGVEDNEQFF
DNA: TGTGCCAGCAGGGCAGGGGTGGAAGACAATGAGCAGTTCTTC

D: TRBD1
V: TRBV2
size: NA
J: TRBJ1-2
CDR3: CASQGTGDYGYTF
DNA: TGTGCCAGCCAAGGGACAGGGGACTATGGCTACACCTTC

D: NA
V: TRBV25-1
size: NA
J: TRBJ1-2
CDR3: CASSVDRYYGYTF
DNA: TGTGCCAGCAGTGTGGACAGATACTATGGCTACACCTTC